The 7 T cell receptor beta chains listed next were all sequenced from one sample in a study of identical twins listed by TCRdb under 2016. The method behind the library was 5' RACE. TCRdb records Illumina HiSeq 2000 as the sequencer. In TCRdb, the public reads were trimmed at Q25 with fastp and aligned with MiXCR, with productive beta chains retained. Rows with a matching CDR3 protein are joined into one entry that keeps the most common DNA and genes. Across this sample there are some 590,000 distinct CDR3 sequences, with more than 9% seen only once. 2.5% to 3.5% of the sample goes to the ten largest clones. Another study also made use of these data, one on yellow fever vaccine responses in identical twins.

Material for sequencing was PBMCs. All receptors come from a woman aged 18-29 years in good health.

The chain carries TRBV27 and TRBJ2-3; the D gene is possibly TRBD1 (6 bases). V lost 6 bases, J lost 6 bases, and 13 bases lay in between. The CDR3 consists of 13 residues. Germline V gene sequence: CDR1 MNHEY, CDR2 SMNVEV (reference sequence). CDR3 amino acids: CASRRTGTDTQYF. Here the CDR3 DNA reads TGTGCCAGCAGAAGAACAGGGACGGATACGCAGTATTTT.

This clonotype was seen only a few times. J is TRBJ1-2 and V is TRBV7-2, with 10 bases that match TRBD1. Germline values: CDR1 SGHTA, CDR2 FQGNSA. Unmatched junction bases numbered 3, after V lost 2 bases and J lost 6 bases. The CDR3 sequence is 14 residues long. The CDR3 loop reads CASSLRTGGDGYTF. CDR3 DNA: TGTGCCAGCAGCTTAAGGACAGGGGGAGATGGCTACACCTTC.

This chain joins TRBV3-1 and TRBJ2-1, with 8 positions matching TRBD2. V dropped 4 bases and J dropped 7; count of bases not matched to a gene: 15. CDR1 is LGHDT, CDR2 YNNKEL, per germline (reference sequence). This CDR3 comprises 17 residues. The CDR3 DNA follows: TGTGCCAGCAGCCTATTAATAAGCGGGGGAGTCGGAAATGAGCAGTTCTTC. Translation: CASSLLISGGVGNEQFF.

This clonotype has a handful of counts. The CDR3 sequence: CASSPLASGANVLTF. Here the CDR3 DNA reads TGTGCCAGCAGTCCCCTGGCCTCTGGGGCCAACGTCCTGACTTTC. The chain has TRBV12-3 or TRBV12-4 and TRBJ2-6; D is undetermined. V shed 5 bases and J shed 0 bases, with 8 bases lying between them. The CDR3 is made up of 15 amino acids.

The gene calls are TRBV12-3 or TRBV12-4 and TRBJ2-5; no reliable D call. CDR3 length equals 12 residues. Between the trimmed V and J ends, which lost 4 bases and 10 bases, there was a span of 13 bases. CDR3 region: CASSSPLHLQYF. CDR3 DNA: TGTGCCAGCAGTTCCCCGCTCCACCTCCAGTACTTC.

This clonotype was seen many times. The chain couples TRBV5-1 to TRBJ1-1; no definite D call. Germline loops: CDR1 SGHRS, CDR2 YFSETQ. This CDR3 region has 15 residues. Trimming left V 0 bases short and J 0 bases short, with 9 bases between. The chain's CDR3 is CASSLEGLLNTEAFF. CDR3 bases: TGCGCCAGCAGCTTGGAAGGGCTCTTGAACACTGAAGCTTTCTTT.

This clonotype was detected only once. The J gene is TRBJ2-7, the V gene TRBV20-1, with D hard to call. Germline V gene data show CDR1 as DFQATT and CDR2 as SNEGSKA (reference sequence). The length of the CDR3 is 17 residues. V dropped 1 base and J dropped 0 bases, with 19 bases sitting between them. The CDR3 region is CSARGGLGRLDSYEQYF. CDR3 nucleotide sequence: TGCAGTGCTAGAGGCGGCCTTGGGCGGCTTGACTCCTACGAGCAGTACTTC.